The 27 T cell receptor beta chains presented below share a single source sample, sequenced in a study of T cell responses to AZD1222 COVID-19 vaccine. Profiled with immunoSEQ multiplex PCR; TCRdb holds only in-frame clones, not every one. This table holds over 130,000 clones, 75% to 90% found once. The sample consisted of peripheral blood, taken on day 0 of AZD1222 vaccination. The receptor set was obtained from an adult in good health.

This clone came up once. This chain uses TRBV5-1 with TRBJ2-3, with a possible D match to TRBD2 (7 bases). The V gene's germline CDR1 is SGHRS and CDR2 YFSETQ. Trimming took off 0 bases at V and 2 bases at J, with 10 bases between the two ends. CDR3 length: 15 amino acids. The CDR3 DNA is TGCGCCAGCAGCTTGGTTGCGGGGGCCACAGATACGCAGTATTTT. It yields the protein CASSLVAGATDTQYF.

The CDR3 DNA sequence: TGCGCCAGCAGCCCACAACAGGGAGTAAATGGCTACACCTTC. As protein: CASSPQQGVNGYTF. V usage is TRBV5-1 and J usage is TRBJ1-2; possible D gene TRBD1, 6 bases. From germline, CDR1 is SGHRS and CDR2 YFSETQ. V was trimmed by 4 bases and J by 6 bases, leaving 16 bases between them. The CDR3 contains 14 residues.

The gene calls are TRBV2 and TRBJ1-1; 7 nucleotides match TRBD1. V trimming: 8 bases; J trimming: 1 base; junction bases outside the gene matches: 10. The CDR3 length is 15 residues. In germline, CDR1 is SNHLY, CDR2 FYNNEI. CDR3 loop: CASGVGTAENTEAFF. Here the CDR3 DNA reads TGTGCCAGCGGGGTGGGGACAGCTGAGAACACTGAAGCTTTCTTT.

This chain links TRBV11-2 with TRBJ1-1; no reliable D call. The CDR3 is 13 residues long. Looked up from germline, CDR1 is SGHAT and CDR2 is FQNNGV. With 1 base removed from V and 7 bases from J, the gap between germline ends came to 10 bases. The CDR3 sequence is CASSLGGGSEAFF. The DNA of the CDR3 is TGTGCCAGCAGCTTAGGAGGTGGGAGTGAAGCTTTCTTT.

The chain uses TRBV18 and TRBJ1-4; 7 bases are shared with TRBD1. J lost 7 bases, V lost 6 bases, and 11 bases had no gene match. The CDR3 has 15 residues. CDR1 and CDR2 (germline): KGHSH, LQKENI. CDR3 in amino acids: CASSSRGRQGEKLFF. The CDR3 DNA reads TGTGCCAGCTCTTCCCGCGGGAGACAGGGTGAAAAACTGTTTTTT.

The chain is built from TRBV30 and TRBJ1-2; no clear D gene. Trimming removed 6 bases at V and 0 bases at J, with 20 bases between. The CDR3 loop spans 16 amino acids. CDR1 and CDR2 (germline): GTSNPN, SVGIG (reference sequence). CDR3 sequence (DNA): TGTGCCTGCATCGAGGAGGTCCTTTTCCCTAACTATGGCTACACCTTC. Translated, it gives CACIEEVLFPNYGYTF. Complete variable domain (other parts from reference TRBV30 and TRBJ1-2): SQTIHQWPATLVQPVGSPLSLECTVEGTSNPNLYWYRQAAGRGLQLLFYSVGIGQISSEVPQNLSASRPQDRQFILSSKKLLLSDSGFYLCACIEEVLFPNYGYTFGSGTRLTVV.

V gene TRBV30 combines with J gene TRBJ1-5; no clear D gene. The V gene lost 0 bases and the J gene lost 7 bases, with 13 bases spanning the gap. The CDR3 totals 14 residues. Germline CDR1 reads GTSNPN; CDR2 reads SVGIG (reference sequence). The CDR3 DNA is TGTGCCTGGAGTGTTGCGAGGAGGGCACAGCCCCAGCATTTT. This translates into CAWSVARRAQPQHF.

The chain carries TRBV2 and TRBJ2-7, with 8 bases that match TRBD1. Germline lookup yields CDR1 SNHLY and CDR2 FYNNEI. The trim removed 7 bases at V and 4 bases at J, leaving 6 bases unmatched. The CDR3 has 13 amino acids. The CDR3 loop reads CASISDRVYEQYF. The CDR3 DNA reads TGTGCCAGCATTTCGGACAGGGTTTACGAGCAGTACTTC.

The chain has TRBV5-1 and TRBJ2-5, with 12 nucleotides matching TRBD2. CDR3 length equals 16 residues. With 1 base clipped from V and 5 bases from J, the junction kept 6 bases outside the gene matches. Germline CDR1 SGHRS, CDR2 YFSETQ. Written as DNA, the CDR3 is TGCGCCAGCAGCTTGTTTGCTAGCGGGGGGGCGGAGACCCAGTACTTC. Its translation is CASSLFASGGAETQYF.

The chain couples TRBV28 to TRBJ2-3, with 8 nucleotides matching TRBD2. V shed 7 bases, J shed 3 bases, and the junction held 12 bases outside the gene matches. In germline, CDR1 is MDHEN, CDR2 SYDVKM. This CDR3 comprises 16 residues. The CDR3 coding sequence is TGTGCCAGCACCTTGGGGGGACTAGAAAGGACAGATACGCAGTATTTT. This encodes CASTLGGLERTDTQYF.

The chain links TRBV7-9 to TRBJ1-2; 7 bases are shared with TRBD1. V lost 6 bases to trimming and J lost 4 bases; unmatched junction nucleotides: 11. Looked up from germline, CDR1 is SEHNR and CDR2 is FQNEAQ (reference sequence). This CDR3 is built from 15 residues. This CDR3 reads CASSIDRASRYGYTF. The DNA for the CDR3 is TGTGCCAGCAGTATAGACAGGGCTTCTCGCTATGGCTACACCTTC. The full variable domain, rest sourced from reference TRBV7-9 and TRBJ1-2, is DTGVSQNPRHKITKRGQNVTFRCDPISEHNRLYWYRQTLGQGPEFLTYFQNEAQLEKSRLLSDRFSAERPKGSFSTLEIQRTEQGDSAMYLCASSIDRASRYGYTFGSGTRLTVV.

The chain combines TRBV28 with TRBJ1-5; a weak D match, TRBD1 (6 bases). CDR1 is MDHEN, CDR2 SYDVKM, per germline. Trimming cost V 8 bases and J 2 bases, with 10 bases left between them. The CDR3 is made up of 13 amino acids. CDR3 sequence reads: CASRQVGNQPQHF. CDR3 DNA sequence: TGTGCCAGCCGACAGGTGGGCAATCAGCCCCAGCATTTT.

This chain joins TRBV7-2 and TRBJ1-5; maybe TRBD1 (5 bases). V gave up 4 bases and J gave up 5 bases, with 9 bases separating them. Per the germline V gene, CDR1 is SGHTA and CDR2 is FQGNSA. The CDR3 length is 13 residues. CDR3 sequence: CASSYRGDQPQHF. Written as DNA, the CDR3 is TGTGCCAGCAGCTATAGGGGAGATCAGCCCCAGCATTTT.

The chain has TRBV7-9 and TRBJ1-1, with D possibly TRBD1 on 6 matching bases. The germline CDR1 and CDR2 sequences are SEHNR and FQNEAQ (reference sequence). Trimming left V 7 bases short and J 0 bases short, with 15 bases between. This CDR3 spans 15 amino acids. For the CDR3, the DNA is TGTGCCAGCATCCCGGGGGCGGGTCTGAACACTGAAGCTTTCTTT. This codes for CASIPGAGLNTEAFF.

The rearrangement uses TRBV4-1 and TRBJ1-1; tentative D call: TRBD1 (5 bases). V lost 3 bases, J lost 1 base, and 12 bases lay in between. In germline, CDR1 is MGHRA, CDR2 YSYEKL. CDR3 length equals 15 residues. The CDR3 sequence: CASSQKGSGNTEAFF. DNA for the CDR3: TGCGCCAGCAGCCAGAAGGGGTCCGGGAACACTGAAGCTTTCTTT.

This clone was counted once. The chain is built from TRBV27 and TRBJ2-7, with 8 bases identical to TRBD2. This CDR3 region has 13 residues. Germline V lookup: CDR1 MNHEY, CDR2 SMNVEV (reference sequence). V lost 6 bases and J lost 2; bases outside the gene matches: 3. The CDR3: CASRLAEPYEQYF. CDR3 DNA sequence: TGTGCCAGCAGACTAGCGGAACCCTACGAGCAGTACTTC.

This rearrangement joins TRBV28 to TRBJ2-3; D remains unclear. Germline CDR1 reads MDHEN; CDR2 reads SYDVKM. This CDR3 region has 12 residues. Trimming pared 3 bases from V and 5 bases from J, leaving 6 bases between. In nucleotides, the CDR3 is TGTGCCAGCAGTTTTCGAGGAGATACGCAGTATTTT. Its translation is CASSFRGDTQYF.

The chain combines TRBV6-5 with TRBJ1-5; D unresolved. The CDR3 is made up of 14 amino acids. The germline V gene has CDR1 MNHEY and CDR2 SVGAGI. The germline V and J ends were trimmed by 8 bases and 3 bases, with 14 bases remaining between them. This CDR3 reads CASQLENFNQPQHF. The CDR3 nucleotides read TGTGCCAGCCAGTTAGAGAATTTCAATCAGCCCCAGCATTTT.

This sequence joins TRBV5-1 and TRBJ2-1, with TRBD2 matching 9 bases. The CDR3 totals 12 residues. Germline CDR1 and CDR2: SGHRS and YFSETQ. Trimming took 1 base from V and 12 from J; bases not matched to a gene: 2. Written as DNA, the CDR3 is TGCGCCAGCAGCTTGACAGCGGGGGGGCAGTTCTTC. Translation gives CASSLTAGGQFF.

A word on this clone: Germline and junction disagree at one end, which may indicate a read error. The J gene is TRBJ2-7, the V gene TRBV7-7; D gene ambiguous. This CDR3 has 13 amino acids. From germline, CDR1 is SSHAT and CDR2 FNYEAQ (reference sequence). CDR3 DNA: TGTGCTAGCAGCCCTGGAAGGCCGAGTGAGCAGTACTTC. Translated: CASSPGRPSEQYF.

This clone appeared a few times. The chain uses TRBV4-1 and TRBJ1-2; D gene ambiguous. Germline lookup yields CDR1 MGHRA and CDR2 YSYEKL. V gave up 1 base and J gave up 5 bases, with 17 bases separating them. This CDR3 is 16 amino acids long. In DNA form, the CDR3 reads TGCGCCAGCAGCCAAGCTGAAGGACCACTACCATATGGCTACACCTTC. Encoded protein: CASSQAEGPLPYGYTF.

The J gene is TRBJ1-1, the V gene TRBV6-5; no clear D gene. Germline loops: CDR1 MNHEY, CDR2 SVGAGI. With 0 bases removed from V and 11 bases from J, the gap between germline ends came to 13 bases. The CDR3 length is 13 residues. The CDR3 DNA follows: TGTGCCAGCAGTTACTCGAGTATTCTAGGGGCTTTCTTT. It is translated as CASSYSSILGAFF.

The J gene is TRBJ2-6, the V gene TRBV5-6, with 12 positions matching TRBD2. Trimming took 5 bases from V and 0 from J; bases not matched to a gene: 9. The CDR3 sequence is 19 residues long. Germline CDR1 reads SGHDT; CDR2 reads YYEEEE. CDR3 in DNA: TGTGCCAGCAGACGAACTAGCGGGAGGATGAGCTCTGGGGCCAACGTCCTGACTTTC. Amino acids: CASRRTSGRMSSGANVLTF.

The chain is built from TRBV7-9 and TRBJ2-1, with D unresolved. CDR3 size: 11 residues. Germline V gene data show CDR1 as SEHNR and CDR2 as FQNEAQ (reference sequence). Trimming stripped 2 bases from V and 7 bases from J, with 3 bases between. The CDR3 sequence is CASSLQNEQFF. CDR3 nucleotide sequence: TGTGCCAGCAGCTTACAGAATGAGCAGTTCTTC.

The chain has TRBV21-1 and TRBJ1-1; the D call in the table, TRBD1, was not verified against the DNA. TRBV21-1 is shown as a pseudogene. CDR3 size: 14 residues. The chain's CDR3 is CASSNTDVNTEAFF. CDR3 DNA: TGTGCCAGCAGCAATACAGACGTGAACACTGAAGCTTTCTTT.

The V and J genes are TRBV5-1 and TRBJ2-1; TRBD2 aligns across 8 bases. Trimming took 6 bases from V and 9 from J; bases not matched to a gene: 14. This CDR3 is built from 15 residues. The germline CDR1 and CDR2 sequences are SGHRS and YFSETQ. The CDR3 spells CASISNSGTPGEQFF. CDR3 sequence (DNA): TGCGCCAGCATTTCCAATAGCGGGACTCCGGGTGAGCAGTTCTTC.

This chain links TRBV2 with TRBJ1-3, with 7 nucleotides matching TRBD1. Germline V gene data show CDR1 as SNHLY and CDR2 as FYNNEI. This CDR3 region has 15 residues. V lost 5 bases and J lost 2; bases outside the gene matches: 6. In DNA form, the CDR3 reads TGTGCCAGCAGTACCGACAGGGACGCTGGAAACACCATATATTTT. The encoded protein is CASSTDRDAGNTIYF.